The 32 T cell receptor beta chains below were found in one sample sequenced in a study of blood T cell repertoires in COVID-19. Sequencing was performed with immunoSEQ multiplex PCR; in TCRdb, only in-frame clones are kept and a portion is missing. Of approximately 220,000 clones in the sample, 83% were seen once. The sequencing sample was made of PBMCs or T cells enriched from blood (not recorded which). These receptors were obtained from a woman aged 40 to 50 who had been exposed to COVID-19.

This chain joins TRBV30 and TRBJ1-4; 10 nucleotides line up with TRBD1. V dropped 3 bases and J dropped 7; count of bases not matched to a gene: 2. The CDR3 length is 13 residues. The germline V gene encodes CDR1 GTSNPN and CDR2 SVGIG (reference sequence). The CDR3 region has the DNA TGTGCCTGGAGGGGACAGGGGATTGAAAAACTGTTTTTT. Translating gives CAWRGQGIEKLFF.

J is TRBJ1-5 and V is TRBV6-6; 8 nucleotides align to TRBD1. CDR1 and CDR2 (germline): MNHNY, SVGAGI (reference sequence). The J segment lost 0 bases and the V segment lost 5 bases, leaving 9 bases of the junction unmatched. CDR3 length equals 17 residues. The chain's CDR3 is CASSPTGVSASNQPQHF. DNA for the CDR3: TGTGCCAGCAGTCCGACAGGGGTTTCAGCTAGCAATCAGCCCCAGCATTTT.

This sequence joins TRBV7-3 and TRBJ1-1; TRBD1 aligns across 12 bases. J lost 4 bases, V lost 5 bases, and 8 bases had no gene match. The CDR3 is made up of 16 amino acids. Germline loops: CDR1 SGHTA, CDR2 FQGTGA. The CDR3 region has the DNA TGTGCCAGCAGCCAGGTAGGGGACAGGGGGCTCACTGAAGCTTTCTTT. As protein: CASSQVGDRGLTEAFF.

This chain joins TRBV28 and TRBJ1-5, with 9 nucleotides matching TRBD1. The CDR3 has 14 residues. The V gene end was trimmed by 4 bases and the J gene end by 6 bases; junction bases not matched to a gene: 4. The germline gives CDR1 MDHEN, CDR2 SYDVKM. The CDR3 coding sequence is TGTGCCAGCAGTTCCGGGACAGGGCTTCAGCCCCAGCATTTT. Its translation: CASSSGTGLQPQHF.

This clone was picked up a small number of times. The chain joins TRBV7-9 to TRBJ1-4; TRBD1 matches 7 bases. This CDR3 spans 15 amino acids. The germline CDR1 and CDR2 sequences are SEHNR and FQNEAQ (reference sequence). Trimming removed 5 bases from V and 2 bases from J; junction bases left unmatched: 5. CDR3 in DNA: TGTGCCAGCAGCGTAGGGGGCGATACTAATGAAAAACTGTTTTTT. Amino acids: CASSVGGDTNEKLFF.

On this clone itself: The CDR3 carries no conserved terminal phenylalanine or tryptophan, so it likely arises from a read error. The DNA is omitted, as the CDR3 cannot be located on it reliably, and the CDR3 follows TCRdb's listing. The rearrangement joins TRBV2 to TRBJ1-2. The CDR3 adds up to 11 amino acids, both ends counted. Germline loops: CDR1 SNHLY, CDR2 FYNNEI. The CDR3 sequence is CASSEAGKKSG.

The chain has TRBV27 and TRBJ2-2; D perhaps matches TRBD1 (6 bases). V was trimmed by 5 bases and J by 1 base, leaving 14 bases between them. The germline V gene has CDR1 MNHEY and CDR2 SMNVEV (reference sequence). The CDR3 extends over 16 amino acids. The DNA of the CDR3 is TGTGCCAGCAGTCTACTTGGGACATTGAACACCGGGGAGCTGTTTTTT. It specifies CASSLLGTLNTGELFF.

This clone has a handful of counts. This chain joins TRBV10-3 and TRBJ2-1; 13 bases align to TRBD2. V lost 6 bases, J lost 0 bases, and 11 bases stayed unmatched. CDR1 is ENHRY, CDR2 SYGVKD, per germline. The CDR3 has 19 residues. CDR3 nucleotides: TGTGCCATCAGCGAGGGAGGACTAGCGGGGGAGAGCTCCTACAATGAGCAGTTCTTC. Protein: CAISEGGLAGESSYNEQFF.

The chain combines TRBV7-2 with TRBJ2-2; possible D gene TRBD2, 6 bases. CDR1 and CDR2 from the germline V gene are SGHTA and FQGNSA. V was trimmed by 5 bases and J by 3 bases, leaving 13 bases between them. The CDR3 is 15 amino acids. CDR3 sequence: CASSHTAGHTGELFF. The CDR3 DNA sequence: TGTGCCAGCAGCCACACCGCGGGGCACACCGGGGAGCTGTTTTTT.

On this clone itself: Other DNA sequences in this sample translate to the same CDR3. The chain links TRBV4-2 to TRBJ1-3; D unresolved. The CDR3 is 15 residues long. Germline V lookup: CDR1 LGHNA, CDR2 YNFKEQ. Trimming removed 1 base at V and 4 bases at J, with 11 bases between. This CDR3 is CASSQGVAVGNTIYF. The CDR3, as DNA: TGTGCCAGCAGCCAAGGTGTGGCAGTGGGAAACACCATATATTTT.

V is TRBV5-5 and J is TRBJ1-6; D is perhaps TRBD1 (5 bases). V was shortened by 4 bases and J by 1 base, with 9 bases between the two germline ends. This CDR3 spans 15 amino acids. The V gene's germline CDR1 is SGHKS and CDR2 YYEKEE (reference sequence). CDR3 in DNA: TGTGCCAGCAGCCCGGGGGAGTCCTATAATTCACCCCTCCACTTT. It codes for CASSPGESYNSPLHF.

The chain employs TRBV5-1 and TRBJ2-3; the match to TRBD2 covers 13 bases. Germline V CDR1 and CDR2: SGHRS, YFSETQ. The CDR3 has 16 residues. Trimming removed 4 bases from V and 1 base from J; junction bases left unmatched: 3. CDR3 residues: CASSQGLAGGTDTQYF. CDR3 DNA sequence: TGCGCCAGCAGCCAAGGACTAGCGGGGGGCACAGATACGCAGTATTTT. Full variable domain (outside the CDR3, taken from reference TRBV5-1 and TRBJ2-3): KAGVTQTPRYLIKTRGQQVTLSCSPISGHRSVSWYQQTPGQGLQFLFEYFSETQRNKGNFPGRFSGRQFSNSRSEMNVSTLELGDSALYLCASSQGLAGGTDTQYFGPGTRLTVL.

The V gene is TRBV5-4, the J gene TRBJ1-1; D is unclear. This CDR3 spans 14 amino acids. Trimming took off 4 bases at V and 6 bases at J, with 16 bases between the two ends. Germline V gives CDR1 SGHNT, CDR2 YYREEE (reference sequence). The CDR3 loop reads CASSPGTSGAEAFF. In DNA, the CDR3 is TGTGCCAGCAGCCCGGGAACTTCTGGGGCTGAAGCTTTCTTT.

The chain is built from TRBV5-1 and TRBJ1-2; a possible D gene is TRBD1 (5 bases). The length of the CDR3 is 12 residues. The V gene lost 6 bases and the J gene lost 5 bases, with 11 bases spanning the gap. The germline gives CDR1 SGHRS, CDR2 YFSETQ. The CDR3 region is CASTSGPYGYTF. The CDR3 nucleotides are TGCGCCAGCACCTCAGGGCCTTATGGCTACACCTTC.

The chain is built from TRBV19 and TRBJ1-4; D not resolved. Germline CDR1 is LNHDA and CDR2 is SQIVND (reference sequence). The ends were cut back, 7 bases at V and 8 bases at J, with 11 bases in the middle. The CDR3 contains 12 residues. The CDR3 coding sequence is TGTGCCAGTACCAGCCAGACAGAAAAACTGTTTTTT. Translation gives CASTSQTEKLFF.

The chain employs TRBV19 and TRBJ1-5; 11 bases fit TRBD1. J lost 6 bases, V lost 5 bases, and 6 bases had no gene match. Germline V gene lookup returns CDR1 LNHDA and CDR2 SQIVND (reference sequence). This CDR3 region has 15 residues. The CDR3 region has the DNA TGTGCCAGTAGTGGACAGGGGGCTGGTGTTCAGCCCCAGCATTTT. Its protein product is CASSGQGAGVQPQHF.

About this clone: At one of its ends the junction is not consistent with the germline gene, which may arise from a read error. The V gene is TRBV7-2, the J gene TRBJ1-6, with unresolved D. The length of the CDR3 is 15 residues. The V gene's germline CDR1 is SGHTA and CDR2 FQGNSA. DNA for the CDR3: TGTGCCAGCAGCTTATCAGAGGGAAGGAATTCACCCCTCTACTTT. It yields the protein CASSLSEGRNSPLYF.

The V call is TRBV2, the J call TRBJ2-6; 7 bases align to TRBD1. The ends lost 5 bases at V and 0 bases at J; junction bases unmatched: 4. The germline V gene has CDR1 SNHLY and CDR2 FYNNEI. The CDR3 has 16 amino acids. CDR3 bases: TGTGCCAGCAGTCCGGGACAGAGCTCTGGGGCCAACGTCCTGACTTTC. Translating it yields CASSPGQSSGANVLTF.

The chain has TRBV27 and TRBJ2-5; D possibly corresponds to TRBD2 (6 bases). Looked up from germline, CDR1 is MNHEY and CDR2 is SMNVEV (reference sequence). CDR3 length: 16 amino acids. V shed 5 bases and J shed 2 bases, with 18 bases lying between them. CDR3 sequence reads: CASSPKSGLVQETQYF. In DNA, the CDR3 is TGTGCCAGCAGTCCCAAGAGCGGGCTCGTTCAAGAGACCCAGTACTTC.

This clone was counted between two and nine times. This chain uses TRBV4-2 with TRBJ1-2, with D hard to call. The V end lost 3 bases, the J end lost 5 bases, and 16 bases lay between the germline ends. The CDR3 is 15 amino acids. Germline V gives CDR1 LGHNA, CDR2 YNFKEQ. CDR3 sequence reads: CASSQEANVDYGYTF. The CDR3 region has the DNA TGTGCCAGCAGCCAGGAGGCTAATGTTGATTATGGCTACACCTTC.

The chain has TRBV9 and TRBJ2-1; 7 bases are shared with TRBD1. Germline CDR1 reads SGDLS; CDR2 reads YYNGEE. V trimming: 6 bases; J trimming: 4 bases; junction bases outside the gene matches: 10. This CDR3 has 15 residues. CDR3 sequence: CASTQTGTEYNEQFF. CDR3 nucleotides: TGTGCCAGCACCCAAACGGGGACAGAATACAATGAGCAGTTCTTC.

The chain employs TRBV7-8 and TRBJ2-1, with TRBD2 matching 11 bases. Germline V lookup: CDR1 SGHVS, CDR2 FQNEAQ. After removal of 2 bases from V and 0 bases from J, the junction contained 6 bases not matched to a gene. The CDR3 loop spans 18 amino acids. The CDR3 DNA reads TGTGCCAGCAGCTTACGCTCTAGCGGGGGGCTCTCCTACAATGAGCAGTTCTTC. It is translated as CASSLRSSGGLSYNEQFF.

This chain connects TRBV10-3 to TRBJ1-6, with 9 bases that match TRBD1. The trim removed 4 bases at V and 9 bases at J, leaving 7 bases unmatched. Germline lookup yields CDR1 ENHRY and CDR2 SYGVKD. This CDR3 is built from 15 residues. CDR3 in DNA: TGTGCCATCAGTGCCGGGACAGGGAAAATTTCACCCCTCCACTTT. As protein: CAISAGTGKISPLHF.

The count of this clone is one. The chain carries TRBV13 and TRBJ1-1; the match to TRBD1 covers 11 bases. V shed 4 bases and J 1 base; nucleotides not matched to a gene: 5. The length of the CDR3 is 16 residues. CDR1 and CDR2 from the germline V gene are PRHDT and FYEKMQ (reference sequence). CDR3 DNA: TGTGCCAGCAGCTCCGGACAGGGGGCCCCGAACACTGAAGCTTTCTTT. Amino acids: CASSSGQGAPNTEAFF.

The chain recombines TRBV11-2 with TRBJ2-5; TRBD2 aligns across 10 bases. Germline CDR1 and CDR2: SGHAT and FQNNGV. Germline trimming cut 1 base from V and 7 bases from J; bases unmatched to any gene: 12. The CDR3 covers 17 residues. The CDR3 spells CASSLVSSGGPTVTQYF. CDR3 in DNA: TGTGCCAGCAGCTTAGTATCTAGCGGGGGCCCCACGGTGACCCAGTACTTC.

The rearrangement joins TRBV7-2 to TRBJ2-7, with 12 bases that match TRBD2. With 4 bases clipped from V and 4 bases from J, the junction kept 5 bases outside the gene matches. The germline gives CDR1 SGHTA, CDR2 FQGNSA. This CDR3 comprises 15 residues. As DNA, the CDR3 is TGTGCCAGCAGCTCATTCGGGACTAGCGGGTACGAGCAGTACTTC. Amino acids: CASSSFGTSGYEQYF.

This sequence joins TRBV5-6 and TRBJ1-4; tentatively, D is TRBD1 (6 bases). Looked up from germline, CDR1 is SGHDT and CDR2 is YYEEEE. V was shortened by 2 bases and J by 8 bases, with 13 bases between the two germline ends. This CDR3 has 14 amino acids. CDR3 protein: CASSLRQAPEKLFF. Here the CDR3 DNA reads TGTGCCAGCAGCTTAAGACAGGCCCCCGAAAAACTGTTTTTT. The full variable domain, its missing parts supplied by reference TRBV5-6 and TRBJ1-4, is DAGVTQSPTHLIKTRGQQVTLRCSPKSGHDTVSWYQQALGQGPQFIFQYYEEEERQRGNFPDRFSGHQFPNYSSELNVNALLLGDSALYLCASSLRQAPEKLFFGSGTQLSVL.

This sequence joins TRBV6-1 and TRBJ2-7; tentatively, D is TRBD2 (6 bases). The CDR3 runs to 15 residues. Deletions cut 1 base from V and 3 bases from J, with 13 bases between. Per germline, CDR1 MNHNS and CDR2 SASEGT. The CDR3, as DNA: TGTGCCAGCAGTGAAGGGCCGGGGGAATTCTACGAGCAGTACTTC. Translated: CASSEGPGEFYEQYF.

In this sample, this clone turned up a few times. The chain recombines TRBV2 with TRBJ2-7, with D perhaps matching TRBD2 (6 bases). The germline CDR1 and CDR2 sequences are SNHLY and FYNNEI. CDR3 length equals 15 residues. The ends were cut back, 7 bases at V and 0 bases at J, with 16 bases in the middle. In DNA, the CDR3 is TGTGCCAGCAAAAGGGGACTTGAAAGCTCCTACGAGCAGTACTTC. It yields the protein CASKRGLESSYEQYF.

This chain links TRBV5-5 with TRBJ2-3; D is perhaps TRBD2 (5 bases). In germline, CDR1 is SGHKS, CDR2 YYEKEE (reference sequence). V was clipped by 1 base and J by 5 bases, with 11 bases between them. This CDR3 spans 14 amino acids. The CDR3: CASSLRGGKDTQYF. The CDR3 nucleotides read TGTGCCAGCAGCTTGCGGGGTGGGAAAGATACGCAGTATTTT.

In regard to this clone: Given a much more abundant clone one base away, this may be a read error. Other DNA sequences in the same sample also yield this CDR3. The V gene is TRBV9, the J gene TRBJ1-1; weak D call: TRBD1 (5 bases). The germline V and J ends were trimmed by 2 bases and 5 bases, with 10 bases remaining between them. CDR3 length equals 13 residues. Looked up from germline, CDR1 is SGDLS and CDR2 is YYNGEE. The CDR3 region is CASSVAGRTEAFF. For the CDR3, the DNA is TGTGCCAGCAGCGTCGCAGGGCGGACTGAAGCTTTCTTT.

DNA for the CDR3: TGTGCCAGCTCGCACACAGGGGGCTATGGCTACACCTTC. It encodes CASSHTGGYGYTF. The chain couples TRBV18 to TRBJ1-2; 8 nucleotides line up with TRBD1. The junction had 4 bases not matched to a gene; V was cut back by 6 bases and J by 4 bases. The CDR3 has 13 residues. Germline V gene sequence: CDR1 KGHSH, CDR2 LQKENI.